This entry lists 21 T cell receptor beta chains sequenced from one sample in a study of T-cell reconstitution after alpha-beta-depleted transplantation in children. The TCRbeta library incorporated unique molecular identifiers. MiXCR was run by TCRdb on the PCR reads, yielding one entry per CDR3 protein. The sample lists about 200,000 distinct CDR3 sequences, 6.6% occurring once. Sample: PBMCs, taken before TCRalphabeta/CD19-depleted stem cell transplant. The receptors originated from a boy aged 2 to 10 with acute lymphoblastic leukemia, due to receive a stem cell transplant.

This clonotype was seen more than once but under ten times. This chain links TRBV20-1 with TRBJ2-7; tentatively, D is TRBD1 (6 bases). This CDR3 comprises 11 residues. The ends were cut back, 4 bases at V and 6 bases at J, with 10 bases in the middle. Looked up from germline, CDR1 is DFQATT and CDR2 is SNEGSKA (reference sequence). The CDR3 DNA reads TGCAGTGCTACACAGGGAACCGAGCAGTACTTC. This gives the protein CSATQGTEQYF.

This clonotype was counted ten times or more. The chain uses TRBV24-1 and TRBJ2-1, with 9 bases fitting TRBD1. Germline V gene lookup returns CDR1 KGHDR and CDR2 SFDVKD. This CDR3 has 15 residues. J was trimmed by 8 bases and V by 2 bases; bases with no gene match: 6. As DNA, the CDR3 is TGTGCCACCAGTGATTCCGGGACAGGGAACGATGAGCAGTTCTTC. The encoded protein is CATSDSGTGNDEQFF.

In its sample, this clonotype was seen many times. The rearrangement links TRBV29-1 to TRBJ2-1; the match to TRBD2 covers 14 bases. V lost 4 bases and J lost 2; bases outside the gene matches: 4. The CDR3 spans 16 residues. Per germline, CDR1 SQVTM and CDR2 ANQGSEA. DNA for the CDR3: TGCAGCGTTGTCGGACTAGCGGGAGGAACCTACAATGAGCAGTTCTTC. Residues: CSVVGLAGGTYNEQFF.

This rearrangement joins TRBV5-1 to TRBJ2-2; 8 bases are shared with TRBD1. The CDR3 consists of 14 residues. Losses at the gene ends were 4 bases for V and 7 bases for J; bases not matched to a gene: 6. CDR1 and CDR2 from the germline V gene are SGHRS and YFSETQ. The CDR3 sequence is CASSQTGDDGELFF. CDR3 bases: TGCGCCAGCAGCCAGACAGGGGACGACGGGGAGCTGTTTTTT.

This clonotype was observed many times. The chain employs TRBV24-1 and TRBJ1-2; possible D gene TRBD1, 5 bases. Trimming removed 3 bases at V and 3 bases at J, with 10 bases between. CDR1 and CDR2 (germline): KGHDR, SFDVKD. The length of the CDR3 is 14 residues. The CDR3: CATSDLDTYYGYTF. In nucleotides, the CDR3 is TGTGCCACCAGTGATCTGGACACCTACTATGGCTACACCTTC.

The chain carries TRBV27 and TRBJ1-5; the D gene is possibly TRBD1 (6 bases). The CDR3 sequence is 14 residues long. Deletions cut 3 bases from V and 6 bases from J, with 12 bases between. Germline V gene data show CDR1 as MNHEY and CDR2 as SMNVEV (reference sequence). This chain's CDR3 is CASSFSGAFQPQHF. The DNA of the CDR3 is TGTGCCAGCAGTTTTTCGGGGGCTTTTCAGCCCCAGCATTTT.

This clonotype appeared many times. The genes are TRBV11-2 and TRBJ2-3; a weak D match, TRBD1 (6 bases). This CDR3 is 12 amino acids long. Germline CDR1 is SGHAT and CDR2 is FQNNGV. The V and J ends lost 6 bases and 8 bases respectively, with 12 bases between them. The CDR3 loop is CASRLSQGTQYF. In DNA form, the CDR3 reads TGTGCCAGCAGGTTATCACAGGGTACGCAGTATTTT. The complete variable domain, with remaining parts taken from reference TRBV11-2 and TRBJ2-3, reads EAGVAQSPRYKIIEKRQSVAFWCNPISGHATLYWYQQILGQGPKLLIQFQNNGVVDDSQLPKDRFSAERLKGVDSTLKIQPAKLEDSAVYLCASRLSQGTQYFGPGTRLTVL.

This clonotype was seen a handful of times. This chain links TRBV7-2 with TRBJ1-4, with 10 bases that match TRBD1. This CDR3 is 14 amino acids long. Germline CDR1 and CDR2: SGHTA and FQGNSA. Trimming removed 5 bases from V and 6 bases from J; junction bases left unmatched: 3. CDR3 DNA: TGTGCCAGCAGCCAAGACAGGGGGCATGAAAAACTGTTTTTT. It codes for CASSQDRGHEKLFF.

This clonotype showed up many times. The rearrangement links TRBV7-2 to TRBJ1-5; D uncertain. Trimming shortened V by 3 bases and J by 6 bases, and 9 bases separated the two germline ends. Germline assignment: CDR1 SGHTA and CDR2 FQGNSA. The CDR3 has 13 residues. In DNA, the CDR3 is TGTGCCAGCAGCTTCGTGAGCGGTCAGCCCCAGCATTTT. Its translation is CASSFVSGQPQHF.

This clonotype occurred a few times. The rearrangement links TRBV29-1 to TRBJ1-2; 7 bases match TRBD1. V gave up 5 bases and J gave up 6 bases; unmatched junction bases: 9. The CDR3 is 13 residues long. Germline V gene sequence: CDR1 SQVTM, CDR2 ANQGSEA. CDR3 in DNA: TGCAGCGTTCATCCCGGGACAGAAGATGGCTACACCTTC. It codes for CSVHPGTEDGYTF.

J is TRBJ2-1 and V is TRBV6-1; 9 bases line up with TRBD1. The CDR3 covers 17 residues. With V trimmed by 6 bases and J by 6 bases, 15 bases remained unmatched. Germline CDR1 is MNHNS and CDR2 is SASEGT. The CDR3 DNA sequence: TGTGCCAGCAGCAGGGGATCCGGGACAGGGAGGATCAATGAGCAGTTCTTC. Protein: CASSRGSGTGRINEQFF.

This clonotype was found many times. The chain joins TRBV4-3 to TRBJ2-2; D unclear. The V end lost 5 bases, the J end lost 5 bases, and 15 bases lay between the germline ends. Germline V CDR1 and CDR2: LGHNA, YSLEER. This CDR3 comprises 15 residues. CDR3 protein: CASSSQIGSTGELFF. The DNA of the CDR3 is TGCGCCAGCAGCTCCCAGATCGGGTCTACCGGGGAGCTGTTTTTT.

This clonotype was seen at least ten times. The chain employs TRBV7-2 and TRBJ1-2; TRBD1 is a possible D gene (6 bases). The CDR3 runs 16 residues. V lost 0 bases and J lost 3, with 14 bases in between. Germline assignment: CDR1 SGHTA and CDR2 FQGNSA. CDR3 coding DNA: TGTGCCAGCAGCTTAGCTCCCTGGGAGGGGGACTATGGCTACACCTTC. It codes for CASSLAPWEGDYGYTF. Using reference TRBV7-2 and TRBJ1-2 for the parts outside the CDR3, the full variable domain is GAGVSQSPSNKVTEKGKDVELRCDPISGHTALYWYRQSLGQGLEFLIYFQGNSAPDKSGLPSDRFSAERTGGSVSTLTIQRTQQEDSAVYLCASSLAPWEGDYGYTFGSGTRLTVV.

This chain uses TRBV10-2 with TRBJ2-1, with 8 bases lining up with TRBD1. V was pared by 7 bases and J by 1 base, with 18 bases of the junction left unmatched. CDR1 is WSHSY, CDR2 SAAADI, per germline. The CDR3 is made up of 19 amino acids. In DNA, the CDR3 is TGCGCCAGCAATCCGGACAGGGAGGCGATGGCGGAATCCTACAATGAGCAGTTCTTC. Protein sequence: CASNPDREAMAESYNEQFF.

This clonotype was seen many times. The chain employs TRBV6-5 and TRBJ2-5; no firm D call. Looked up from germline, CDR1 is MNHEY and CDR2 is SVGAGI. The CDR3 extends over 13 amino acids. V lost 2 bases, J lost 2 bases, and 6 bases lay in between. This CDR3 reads CASSYGPQETQYF. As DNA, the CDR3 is TGTGCCAGCAGTTACGGTCCGCAAGAGACCCAGTACTTC.

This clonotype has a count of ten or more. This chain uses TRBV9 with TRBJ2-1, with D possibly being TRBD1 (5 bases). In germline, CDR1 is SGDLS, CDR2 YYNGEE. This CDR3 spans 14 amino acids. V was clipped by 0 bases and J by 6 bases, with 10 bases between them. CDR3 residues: CASSVAAGFNEQFF. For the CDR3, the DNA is TGTGCCAGCAGCGTAGCGGCAGGGTTCAATGAGCAGTTCTTC.

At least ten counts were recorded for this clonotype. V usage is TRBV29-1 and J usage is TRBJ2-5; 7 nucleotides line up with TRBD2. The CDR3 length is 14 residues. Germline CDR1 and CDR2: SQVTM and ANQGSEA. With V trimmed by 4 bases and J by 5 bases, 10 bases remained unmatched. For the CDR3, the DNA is TGCAGCGTTGGGAGCGGGATTCACGGGGAGACCCAGTACTTC. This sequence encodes CSVGSGIHGETQYF.

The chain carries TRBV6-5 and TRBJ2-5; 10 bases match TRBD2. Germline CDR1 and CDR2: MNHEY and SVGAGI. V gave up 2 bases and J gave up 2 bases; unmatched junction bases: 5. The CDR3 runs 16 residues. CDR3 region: CASSYRGLAVQETQYF. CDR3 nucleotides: TGTGCCAGCAGTTACCGAGGACTAGCGGTACAAGAGACCCAGTACTTC.

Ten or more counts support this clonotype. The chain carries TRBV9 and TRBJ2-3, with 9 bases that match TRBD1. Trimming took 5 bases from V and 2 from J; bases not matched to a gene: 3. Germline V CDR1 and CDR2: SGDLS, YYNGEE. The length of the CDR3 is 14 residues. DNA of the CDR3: TGTGCCAGCAGGGGACAGGGATCCACAGATACGCAGTATTTT. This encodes CASRGQGSTDTQYF.

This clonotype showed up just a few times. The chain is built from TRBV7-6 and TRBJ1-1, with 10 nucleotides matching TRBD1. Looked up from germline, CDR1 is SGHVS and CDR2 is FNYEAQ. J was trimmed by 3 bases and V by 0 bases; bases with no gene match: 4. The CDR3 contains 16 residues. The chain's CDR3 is CASSLASGQGYTEAFF. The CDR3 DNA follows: TGTGCCAGCAGCTTAGCGTCGGGACAGGGGTACACTGAAGCTTTCTTT.

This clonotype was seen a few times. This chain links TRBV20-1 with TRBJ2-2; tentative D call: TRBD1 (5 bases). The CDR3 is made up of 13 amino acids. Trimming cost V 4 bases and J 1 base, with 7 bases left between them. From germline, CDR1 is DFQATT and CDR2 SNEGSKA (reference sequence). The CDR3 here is CSANRGNTGELFF. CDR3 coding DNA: TGCAGTGCTAATAGGGGGAACACCGGGGAGCTGTTTTTT.